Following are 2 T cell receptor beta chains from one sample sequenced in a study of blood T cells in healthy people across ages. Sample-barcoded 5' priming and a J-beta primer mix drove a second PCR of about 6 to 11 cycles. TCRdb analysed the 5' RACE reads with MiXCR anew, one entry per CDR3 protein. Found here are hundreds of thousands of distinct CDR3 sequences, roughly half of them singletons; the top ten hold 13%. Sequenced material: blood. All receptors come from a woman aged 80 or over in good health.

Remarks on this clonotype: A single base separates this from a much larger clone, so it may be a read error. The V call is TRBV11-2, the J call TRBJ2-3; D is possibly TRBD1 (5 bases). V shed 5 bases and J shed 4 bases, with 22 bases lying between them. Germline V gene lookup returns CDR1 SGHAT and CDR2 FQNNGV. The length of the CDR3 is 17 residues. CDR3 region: CASSRGTGAASSDTQYF. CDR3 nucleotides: TGTGCCAGCAGCCGAGGTACTGGGGCGGCTTCGTCAGATACGCAGTATTTT. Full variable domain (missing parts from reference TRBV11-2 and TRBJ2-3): EAGVAQSPRYKIIEKRQSVAFWCNPISGHATLYWYQQILGQGPKLLIQFQNNGVVDDSQLPKDRFSAERLKGVDSTLKIQPAKLEDSAVYLCASSRGTGAASSDTQYFGPGTRLTVL.

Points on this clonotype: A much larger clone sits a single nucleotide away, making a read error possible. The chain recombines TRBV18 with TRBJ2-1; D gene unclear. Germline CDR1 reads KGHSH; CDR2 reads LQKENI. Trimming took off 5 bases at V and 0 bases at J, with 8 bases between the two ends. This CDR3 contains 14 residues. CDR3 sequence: CASSRASSYNEQFF. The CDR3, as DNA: TGTGCCAGCTCAAGGGCTAGCTCCTACAATGAGCAGTTCTTC. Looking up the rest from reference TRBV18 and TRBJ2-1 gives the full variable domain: NAGVMQNPRHLVRRRGQEARLRCSPMKGHSHVYWYRQLPEEGLKFMVYLQKENIIDESGMPKERFSAEFPKEGPSILRIQQVVRGDSAAYFCASSRASSYNEQFFGPGTRLTVL.